These 10 T cell receptor beta chains were sequenced from one sample in a study of cytomegalovirus exposure and HLA in healthy donors. PCR primers comprised 60 Vbeta and 13 Jbeta primers. Using immunoSEQ multiplex PCR, the repertoire was profiled, and TCRdb retains in-frame clones only, with some absent. The table has a few hundred thousand clones, approximately 78% seen once. The specimen sequenced was PBMCs. Receptors were obtained from a man aged 25 to 45 in good health and CMV-seronegative.

The gene calls are TRBV6-5 and TRBJ1-1, with a possible D match to TRBD1 (6 bases). With 5 bases removed from V and 1 base from J, the gap between germline ends came to 14 bases. Germline CDR1 reads MNHEY; CDR2 reads SVGAGI. The CDR3 runs 15 residues. In nucleotides, the CDR3 is TGTGCCAGCAGTACGCCGGGACACTGGAACACTGAAGCTTTCTTT. Encoded protein: CASSTPGHWNTEAFF.

This rearrangement joins TRBV6-1 to TRBJ1-1, with 9 bases aligning to TRBD1. The ends lost 5 bases at V and 4 bases at J; junction bases unmatched: 2. The germline gives CDR1 MNHNS, CDR2 SASEGT. The CDR3 totals 13 residues. The CDR3 bases are TGTGCCAGCAGTTCGGACAGGGGCACTGAAGCTTTCTTT. Amino acids: CASSSDRGTEAFF.

The chain links TRBV6-5 to TRBJ2-2, with 11 bases lining up with TRBD1. CDR1 is MNHEY, CDR2 SVGAGI, per germline. V shed 5 bases, J shed 6 bases, and the junction held 2 bases outside the gene matches. This CDR3 region has 14 residues. CDR3 bases: TGTGCCAGCAGTCGGACAGGGGGCTCCGGGGAGCTGTTTTTT. This codes for CASSRTGGSGELFF.

This clone was counted a single time. The rearrangement links TRBV4-1 to TRBJ2-4; D uncertain. Germline assignment: CDR1 MGHRA and CDR2 YSYEKL. The V end lost 4 bases, the J end lost 2 bases, and 12 bases lay between the germline ends. This CDR3 comprises 15 residues. The CDR3 reads CASSPLGVSKNIQYF. CDR3 DNA sequence: TGCGCCAGCAGCCCCCTTGGAGTTTCCAAAAACATTCAGTACTTC.

V gene TRBV13 combines with J gene TRBJ1-5; 8 positions match TRBD1. J lost 7 bases, V lost 6 bases, and 5 bases had no gene match. There are 13 residues in the CDR3. Germline V CDR1 and CDR2: PRHDT, FYEKMQ (reference sequence). As DNA, the CDR3 is TGTGCCAGCAGTCACGACAGGGGCCAGCCCCAGCATTTT. Its protein is CASSHDRGQPQHF.

V is TRBV7-9 and J is TRBJ1-2, with a tentative D call TRBD1 (6 bases). V was cut by 5 bases and J by 6 bases, with 16 bases left in between. CDR1 is SEHNR, CDR2 FQNEAQ, per germline (reference sequence). The CDR3 sequence is 14 residues long. CDR3 sequence: CASSPRGGKDGYTF. The CDR3 nucleotides read TGTGCCAGCAGCCCGAGGGGGGGGAAGGATGGCTACACCTTC.

This clone was observed a few times. The chain couples TRBV12-5 to TRBJ1-2; a possible D gene is TRBD1 (6 bases). The V and J ends lost 6 bases and 7 bases respectively, with 15 bases between them. CDR3 length: 13 amino acids. CDR1 is LGHNT and CDR2 is FRNRAP in the germline V gene. CDR3 sequence (DNA): TGTGCTAGTGGCCCACAGGGCCAGTGTGGCTACACCTTC. This codes for CASGPQGQCGYTF.

The J gene is TRBJ2-7, the V gene TRBV5-1; 9 bases match TRBD1. The length of the CDR3 is 16 residues. After removal of 0 bases from V and 3 bases from J, the junction contained 7 bases not matched to a gene. Germline CDR1 is SGHRS and CDR2 is YFSETQ. The CDR3 nucleotides read TGCGCCAGCAGCTTGGCTTTGGGGACAGGGAACTACGAGCAGTACTTC. Its protein is CASSLALGTGNYEQYF. The full variable domain, in which reference TRBV5-1 and TRBJ2-7 provide the parts outside the CDR3, is KAGVTQTPRYLIKTRGQQVTLSCSPISGHRSVSWYQQTPGQGLQFLFEYFSETQRNKGNFPGRFSGRQFSNSRSEMNVSTLELGDSALYLCASSLALGTGNYEQYFGPGTRLTVT.

The genes are TRBV15 and TRBJ2-5; 7 nucleotides match TRBD1. This CDR3 contains 15 residues. The V segment lost 3 bases and the J segment 11 bases; nucleotides outside the gene matches: 15. The germline V gene encodes CDR1 LNHNV and CDR2 YYDKDF (reference sequence). CDR3 in DNA: TGTGCCACCAGCAGGGACCCGGGACAGCGACGCGGGCAGTACTTC. Translated: CATSRDPGQRRGQYF.

The chain joins TRBV10-1 to TRBJ1-5; D not resolved. Trimming shortened V by 2 bases and J by 0 bases, and 17 bases separated the two germline ends. The germline gives CDR1 WNHNN, CDR2 SYGVQD (reference sequence). The CDR3 is 18 amino acids. This chain's CDR3 is CASSEKAARTNSNQPQHF. CDR3 in DNA: TGCGCCAGCAGTGAGAAGGCGGCAAGAACCAATAGCAATCAGCCCCAGCATTTT.